This paragraph covers one T cell receptor beta chain sequence. The data originate from a study of blood T cell repertoires in COVID-19. Profiled with immunoSEQ multiplex PCR; TCRdb holds only in-frame clones, not every one. The profile shows 300,000 to 400,000 clones, 88% of them singletons. Participants were aged about 18 to 90 years, lived in roughly 25 US areas, and enrolled virtually. Germline CDR1 reads SGHAT; CDR2 reads FQNNGV. The CDR3 sequence is 12 residues long. Deletions cut 5 bases from V and 6 bases from J, with 9 bases between. The source of this sequence is a woman aged 25-40 years with acute COVID-19. Sequencing input: PBMCs or T cells enriched from blood (not recorded which). V gene TRBV11-2 combines with J gene TRBJ2-3, with D maybe TRBD2 (5 bases). The CDR3 DNA sequence: TGTGCCAGCAGCCGGGAATGGGATACGCAGTATTTT. This gives the protein CASSREWDTQYF.